The present TCR beta chain was sequenced within a study of blood T cell repertoires in COVID-19. Only in-frame clones appear in the TCRdb table, and some are missing; sequencing was by immunoSEQ multiplex PCR. This repertoire shows some 150,000 clones, about nine tenths found once; its top ten account for about 37%. This CDR3 has 16 amino acids. The J segment lost 8 bases and the V segment lost 7 bases, leaving 17 bases of the junction unmatched. Germline assignment: CDR1 SGHTA and CDR2 FQGNSA. This TCR was recovered from a man in his forties or fifties who had recovered from COVID-19. Sequencing was carried out using peripheral blood. The V gene is TRBV7-2, the J gene TRBJ1-2; TRBD1 aligns across 9 bases. CDR3 DNA sequence: TGTGCCAGCAACCCACCGGGACAGGGACCTTGGGGGGGCTACACCTTC. Translated: CASNPPGQGPWGGYTF. Full variable domain (remainder filled in from reference TRBV7-2 and TRBJ1-2): GAGVSQSPSNKVTEKGKDVELRCDPISGHTALYWYRQSLGQGLEFLIYFQGNSAPDKSGLPSDRFSAERTGGSVSTLTIQRTQQEDSAVYLCASNPPGQGPWGGYTFGSGTRLTVV.